These T cell receptor beta chains were read from a single sample in a study of blood T cell repertoires in COVID-19. Produced via immunoSEQ multiplex PCR; TCRdb's table is partial and in-frame only. The table lists roughly 480,000 clones, 89% of them singletons. The source material was peripheral blood. The receptors originated from a man aged 18-30 years with COVID-19, enrolled during active disease. The CDR3 runs from the conserved cysteine through the conserved F or W. A D gene is named only where the DNA matches it firmly. Not all rows give a size; the values are once, few, many and, for expanded clones, a class.

>-|-|TRBJ1-4|TRBV5-5
CASSLWVGATNEKLFF
TGTGCCAGCAGCTTGTGGGTCGGGGCAACTAATGAAAAACTGTTTTTT
>once|-|TRBJ2-7|TRBV5-1
CASSLGGSNEQYF
TGCGCCAGCAGCTTGGGAGGGAGTAACGAGCAGTACTTC
>-|TRBD2|TRBJ2-1|TRBV29-1
CSAFAGGQSNEQFF
TGCAGCGCGTTTGCGGGAGGGCAGTCCAATGAGCAGTTCTTC
>-|-|TRBJ1-5|TRBV6-2/TRBV6-3
CASSYPRGQINNQPQHF
TGTGCCAGCAGTTACCCGCGCGGACAGATCAACAATCAGCCCCAGCATTTT
>-|TRBD1|TRBJ2-5|TRBV5-1
CASSFSRGSEETQYF
TGCGCCAGCAGCTTCTCCAGGGGGAGTGAGGAGACCCAGTACTTC
>-|-|TRBJ1-1|TRBV19
CASGHTNTEAFF
TGTGCCAGCGGACACACGAACACTGAAGCTTTCTTT
>once|TRBD1|TRBJ2-7|TRBV24-1
CATGQGCYEQYF
TGTGCCACGGGACAGGGGTGCTACGAGCAGTACTTC
>-|-|TRBJ2-3|TRBV13
CASSQWTRTDTQYF
TGTGCCAGCAGCCAGTGGACTCGCACAGATACGCAGTATTTT
>-|TRBD1|TRBJ1-2|TRBV2
CASRVQGAGYGYTF
TGTGCCAGCAGGGTACAGGGGGCCGGCTATGGCTACACCTTC
>-|-|TRBJ1-1|TRBV10-2
CASSDTRGTEAFF
TGCGCCAGCAGTGACACCCGGGGTACTGAAGCTTTCTTT
>-|TRBD1|TRBJ1-4|TRBV6-5
CASRGQGAKLFF
TGTGCCAGCAGGGGACAGGGGGCAAAACTGTTTTTT
>-|-|TRBJ1-4|TRBV12-1
CASSFPPGGDEKLFF
TGTGCCAGCAGCTTTCCGCCAGGGGGCGATGAAAAACTGTTTTTT
>-|TRBD1|TRBJ2-2|TRBV13
CASSSTGGGYTGELFF
TGTGCCAGCAGCTCGACAGGGGGCGGGTACACCGGGGAGCTGTTTTTT
>-|-|TRBJ1-1|TRBV2
CASSDRTVNTEAFF
TGTGCCAGCAGTGACAGGACAGTAAACACTGAAGCTTTCTTT
>-|-|TRBJ1-5|TRBV4-1
CASSQGPQGYSNQPQHF
TGCGCCAGCAGCCAAGGCCCGCAGGGGTATAGCAATCAGCCCCAGCATTTT
>few|TRBD2|TRBJ2-5|TRBV5-1
CASSLASGSETQYF
TGCGCCAGCAGCTTGGCTAGCGGGAGTGAGACCCAGTACTTC
>-|-|TRBJ1-5|TRBV30
CAWSVTGSMEPQHF
TGTGCCTGGAGTGTAACCGGGTCAATGGAGCCCCAGCATTTT
>-|-|TRBJ1-3|TRBV28
CASSLKGTGNTIYF
TGTGCCAGCAGTTTAAAGGGGACAGGAAACACCATATATTTT
>few|TRBD2|TRBJ2-5|TRBV2
CASSGLAGEGQETQYF
TGTGCCAGCAGTGGACTAGCGGGCGAGGGGCAAGAGACCCAGTACTTC
>-|TRBD2|TRBJ2-1|TRBV11-3
CASSPAGLALYNEQFF
TGTGCCAGCAGCCCCGCGGGACTAGCGCTCTACAATGAGCAGTTCTTC